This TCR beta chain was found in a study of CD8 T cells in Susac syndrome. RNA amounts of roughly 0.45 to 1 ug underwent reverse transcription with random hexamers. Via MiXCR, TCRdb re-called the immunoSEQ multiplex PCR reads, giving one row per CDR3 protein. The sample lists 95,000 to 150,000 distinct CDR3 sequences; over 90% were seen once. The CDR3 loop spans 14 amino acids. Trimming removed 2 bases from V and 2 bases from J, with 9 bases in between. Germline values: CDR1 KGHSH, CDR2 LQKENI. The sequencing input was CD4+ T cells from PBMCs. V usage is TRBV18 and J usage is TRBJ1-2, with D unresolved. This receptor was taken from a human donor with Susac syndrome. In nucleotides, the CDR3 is TGTGCCAGCTCACCAAACGTAGCGAACTATGGCTACACCTTC. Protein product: CASSPNVANYGYTF.